The 25 T cell receptor beta chains below all came from one sample that was sequenced in a study of tumour-infiltrating T cells in Burkitt lymphoma. Sequencing used immunoSEQ multiplex PCR; TCRdb keeps in-frame clones, though not all of them. The sample holds some 6,600 clones; more than 75% are singletons and the top ten take 11%. Sequencing was performed on tumor tissue. The receptors derive from a human donor with Burkitt lymphoma.

The J gene is TRBJ1-1, the V gene TRBV5-1; D is uncertain. The CDR3 spans 14 residues. Trimming took 4 bases from V and 4 from J, leaving 14 bases between them. Germline CDR1 SGHRS, CDR2 YFSETQ. CDR3: CASSLSRKGTEAFF. CDR3 in DNA: TGCGCCAGCAGCCTCTCTCGAAAGGGCACTGAAGCTTTCTTT. Complete variable domain (other parts from reference TRBV5-1 and TRBJ1-1): KAGVTQTPRYLIKTRGQQVTLSCSPISGHRSVSWYQQTPGQGLQFLFEYFSETQRNKGNFPGRFSGRQFSNSRSEMNVSTLELGDSALYLCASSLSRKGTEAFFGQGTRLTVV.

V is TRBV18 and J is TRBJ2-1; 9 bases are shared with TRBD1. The V gene end was trimmed by 3 bases and the J gene end by 8 bases; junction bases not matched to a gene: 5. The CDR3 consists of 14 residues. Germline-derived CDR1 and CDR2 are KGHSH and LQKENI. The CDR3 sequence: CASSPRTGDHEQFF. In nucleotides, the CDR3 is TGTGCCAGCTCACCTAGGACAGGGGACCATGAGCAGTTCTTC. Variable domain in full (rest from reference TRBV18 and TRBJ2-1): NAGVMQNPRHLVRRRGQEARLRCSPMKGHSHVYWYRQLPEEGLKFMVYLQKENIIDESGMPKERFSAEFPKEGPSILRIQQVVRGDSAAYFCASSPRTGDHEQFFGPGTRLTVL.

The V call is TRBV7-2, the J call TRBJ1-2; 9 nucleotides align to TRBD1. Germline trimming cut 4 bases from V and 0 bases from J; bases unmatched to any gene: 3. The CDR3 runs 15 residues. Germline CDR1 SGHTA, CDR2 FQGNSA. The CDR3 region has the DNA TGTGCCAGCAGCTCGCGACAGGGGGCTAACTATGGCTACACCTTC. It yields the protein CASSSRQGANYGYTF.

V and J are TRBV19 and TRBJ2-1, with D unclear. This CDR3 comprises 15 residues. The germline CDR1 and CDR2 sequences are LNHDA and SQIVND (reference sequence). Trimming stripped 4 bases from V and 0 bases from J, with 10 bases between. The CDR3 sequence: CASSSPASSYNEQFF. CDR3 nucleotide sequence: TGTGCCAGTAGTAGCCCAGCGAGCTCCTACAATGAGCAGTTCTTC.

V usage is TRBV9 and J usage is TRBJ2-1, with D possibly matching TRBD2 (6 bases). The CDR3 contains 15 residues. V lost 2 bases and J lost 3, with 12 bases in between. The germline CDR1 and CDR2 sequences are SGDLS and YYNGEE. CDR3 amino acids: CASSVTGLNYNEQFF. The CDR3 DNA reads as TGTGCCAGCAGCGTCACGGGACTTAACTACAATGAGCAGTTCTTC.

This chain joins TRBV5-6 and TRBJ2-7; weak D call: TRBD1 (5 bases). With 2 bases removed from V and 4 bases from J, the gap between germline ends came to 10 bases. The CDR3 covers 13 residues. CDR1 and CDR2 from the germline V gene are SGHDT and YYEEEE. This chain's CDR3 is CASSLGVPYEQYF. CDR3 coding DNA: TGTGCCAGCAGCTTAGGGGTCCCTTACGAGCAGTACTTC. The full variable domain, in which reference TRBV5-6 and TRBJ2-7 provide the parts outside the CDR3, is DAGVTQSPTHLIKTRGQQVTLRCSPKSGHDTVSWYQQALGQGPQFIFQYYEEEERQRGNFPDRFSGHQFPNYSSELNVNALLLGDSALYLCASSLGVPYEQYFGPGTRLTVT.

This clone was seen more than once but under ten times. The chain recombines TRBV9 with TRBJ1-2, with D possibly TRBD1 on 5 matching bases. There are 15 residues in the CDR3. V shed 2 bases and J shed 4 bases, with 15 bases lying between them. Germline-derived CDR1 and CDR2 are SGDLS and YYNGEE. The CDR3 spells CASSVGFGQGYGYTF. The CDR3, as DNA: TGTGCCAGCAGCGTGGGTTTCGGGCAGGGCTATGGCTACACCTTC.

The J gene is TRBJ1-2, the V gene TRBV5-1; 8 bases line up with TRBD1. The CDR3 has 15 residues. Losses at the gene ends were 0 bases for V and 6 bases for J; bases not matched to a gene: 7. Germline CDR1 and CDR2: SGHRS and YFSETQ. CDR3 protein: CASSLVSRQGNGYTF. The CDR3 region has the DNA TGCGCCAGCAGCTTGGTATCTAGACAGGGGAATGGCTACACCTTC.

This chain links TRBV6-1 with TRBJ2-1; no reliable D call. The CDR3 extends over 12 amino acids. V shed 5 bases and J shed 0 bases, with 2 bases lying between them. Germline V CDR1 and CDR2: MNHNS, SASEGT. As DNA, the CDR3 is TGTGCCAGCAGTCGCTCCTACAATGAGCAGTTCTTC. Its translation: CASSRSYNEQFF.

This rearrangement joins TRBV28 to TRBJ2-7, with a tentative D call TRBD2 (6 bases). Looked up from germline, CDR1 is MDHEN and CDR2 is SYDVKM. The CDR3 has 16 residues. With 6 bases removed from V and 3 bases from J, the gap between germline ends came to 21 bases. The CDR3 reads CASSPPLTSPGYEQYF. The CDR3 bases are TGTGCCAGCAGCCCACCTCTAACTAGCCCGGGCTACGAGCAGTACTTC. The variable domain in full, with the rest retrieved from reference TRBV28 and TRBJ2-7, is DVKVTQSSRYLVKRTGEKVFLECVQDMDHENMFWYRQDPGLGLRLIYFSYDVKMKEKGDIPEGYSVSREKKERFSLILESASTNQTSMYLCASSPPLTSPGYEQYFGPGTRLTVT.

V and J are TRBV28 and TRBJ1-1; D perhaps matches TRBD1 (5 bases). The germline V gene has CDR1 MDHEN and CDR2 SYDVKM. The CDR3 sequence is 17 residues long. V was pared by 3 bases and J by 0 bases, with 17 bases between. The CDR3 nucleotides read TGTGCCAGCAGTTTCCCCCGGGACGCCCCGTTGAACACTGAAGCTTTCTTT. Translated: CASSFPRDAPLNTEAFF.

This chain connects TRBV11-2 to TRBJ1-5; D possibly corresponds to TRBD1 (5 bases). The V and J ends lost 5 bases and 7 bases respectively, with 9 bases between them. Germline CDR1 is SGHAT and CDR2 is FQNNGV. This CDR3 is 12 amino acids long. In nucleotides, the CDR3 is TGTGCCAGCAGCCACGAGGGGCAGCCCCAGCATTTT. Amino acid sequence: CASSHEGQPQHF.

The V call is TRBV27, the J call TRBJ1-2; a weak D match, TRBD1 (6 bases). Trimming shortened V by 5 bases and J by 0 bases, and 10 bases separated the two germline ends. Germline V gene sequence: CDR1 MNHEY, CDR2 SMNVEV (reference sequence). CDR3 length equals 14 residues. CDR3 region: CASSLQGANYGYTF. CDR3 in DNA: TGTGCCAGCAGTCTACAGGGCGCTAACTATGGCTACACCTTC.

The V and J genes are TRBV5-5 and TRBJ2-2, with a tentative D call TRBD1 (6 bases). V was clipped by 1 base and J by 3 bases, with 10 bases between them. In germline, CDR1 is SGHKS, CDR2 YYEKEE (reference sequence). The CDR3 length is 15 residues. CDR3 region: CASSLPGQHTGELFF. CDR3 coding DNA: TGTGCCAGCAGCTTGCCGGGACAACACACCGGGGAGCTGTTTTTT. Full variable domain (outside the CDR3, taken from reference TRBV5-5 and TRBJ2-2): DAGVTQSPTHLIKTRGQQVTLRCSPISGHKSVSWYQQVLGQGPQFIFQYYEKEERGRGNFPDRFSARQFPNYSSELNVNALLLGDSALYLCASSLPGQHTGELFFGEGSRLTVL.

The gene calls are TRBV18 and TRBJ1-2; D ambiguous. Germline loops: CDR1 KGHSH, CDR2 LQKENI. CDR3 length: 13 residues. V was shortened by 4 bases and J by 0 bases, with 6 bases between the two germline ends. This CDR3 reads CASSQGSNYGYTF. In DNA form, the CDR3 reads TGTGCCAGCTCACAGGGTTCTAACTATGGCTACACCTTC. Complete variable domain (other parts from reference TRBV18 and TRBJ1-2): NAGVMQNPRHLVRRRGQEARLRCSPMKGHSHVYWYRQLPEEGLKFMVYLQKENIIDESGMPKERFSAEFPKEGPSILRIQQVVRGDSAAYFCASSQGSNYGYTFGSGTRLTVV.

The chain recombines TRBV2 with TRBJ1-2; no clear D. The length of the CDR3 is 15 residues. V dropped 7 bases and J dropped 2 bases, with 17 bases sitting between them. CDR1 is SNHLY and CDR2 is FYNNEI in the germline V gene. This chain's CDR3 is CASTDGDTVNYGYTF. The DNA for the CDR3 is TGTGCCAGCACCGACGGGGATACAGTAAACTATGGCTACACCTTC.

This clone appeared once. This chain's CDR3 is CASQDSNQPQHF. The CDR3 DNA is TGTGCCAGCCAAGACAGCAATCAGCCCCAGCATTTT. J is TRBJ1-5 and V is TRBV6-1, with D unresolved. The germline V gene encodes CDR1 MNHNS and CDR2 SASEGT. The CDR3 has 12 amino acids. Trimming left V 8 bases short and J 1 base short, with 6 bases between.

This clone was counted a single time. The CDR3 coding sequence is TGCAGCGTGGGAGGGGTAGGGACCCAGTACTTC. This sequence encodes CSVGGVGTQYF. The V call is TRBV29-1, the J call TRBJ2-5, with 7 bases identical to TRBD2. Germline V gives CDR1 SQVTM, CDR2 ANQGSEA. V trimming: 6 bases; J trimming: 7 bases; junction bases outside the gene matches: 5. The CDR3 has 11 amino acids.

The CDR3 region is CASSLLGTALETQYF. DNA of the CDR3: TGTGCCAGCAGTTTATTAGGGACAGCACTAGAGACCCAGTACTTC. The chain combines TRBV27 with TRBJ2-5, with 7 positions matching TRBD1. The CDR3 contains 15 residues. Trimming cost V 1 base and J 4 bases; bases outside gene matches: 6. In germline, CDR1 is MNHEY, CDR2 SMNVEV (reference sequence).

This clone was picked up a small number of times. The chain combines TRBV5-6 with TRBJ2-2; D uncertain. CDR1 and CDR2 (germline): SGHDT, YYEEEE. V lost 0 bases, J lost 4 bases, and 19 bases lay in between. The CDR3 contains 18 residues. The CDR3 here is CASSLGGRWSLGTGELFF. The DNA for the CDR3 is TGTGCCAGCAGCTTGGGTGGCAGGTGGTCATTGGGCACCGGGGAGCTGTTTTTT.

A note on this clone: Compared with germline, one end of the junction differs, possibly owing to a read error. This chain joins TRBV19 and TRBJ2-7; TRBD1 matches at 8 bases. In germline, CDR1 is LNHDA, CDR2 SQIVND (reference sequence). The CDR3 has 14 residues. The chain's CDR3 is CASSSGQVAYEQYF. CDR3 bases: TGTGCCAGTAGTTCGGGACAGGTGGCCTACGAGCAATACTTC.

The chain has TRBV6-1 and TRBJ1-2; 8 bases are shared with TRBD1. CDR1 and CDR2 from the germline V gene are MNHNS and SASEGT. The CDR3 runs 14 residues. J lost 5 bases, V lost 8 bases, and 10 bases had no gene match. The CDR3 DNA reads as TGTGCCAGCTCTGCGGGGACAGGTGGTTATGGCTACACCTTC. It specifies CASSAGTGGYGYTF.

By proportion, this clone is large. The chain joins TRBV6-5 to TRBJ2-1, with D maybe TRBD2 (5 bases). V was trimmed by 4 bases and J by 9 bases, leaving 13 bases between them. CDR1 is MNHEY, CDR2 SVGAGI, per germline. The CDR3 is 13 residues long. The CDR3 sequence: CASSSGLRGEQFF. The DNA for the CDR3 is TGTGCCAGCAGTTCGGGGTTACGTGGTGAGCAGTTCTTC.

On this clone itself: Relative to the germline gene, one junction end is altered; a read error may explain this. In DNA form, the CDR3 reads TGTACCAGCGTGGAAGGGGGGGTCCACAATGAGCAGTTCTTC. It yields the protein CTSVEGGVHNEQFF. The gene calls are TRBV18 and TRBJ2-1; D might be TRBD2 (7 bases). The CDR3 extends over 14 amino acids. Germline CDR1 and CDR2: KGHSH and LQKENI.

V is TRBV2 and J is TRBJ1-1; 10 bases are a match to TRBD1. Germline trimming cut 4 bases from V and 8 bases from J; bases unmatched to any gene: 7. This CDR3 is 14 amino acids long. The germline gives CDR1 SNHLY, CDR2 FYNNEI. The CDR3 protein is CASSVRQGAEEAFF. CDR3 coding DNA: TGTGCCAGCAGTGTCAGACAGGGGGCGGAAGAAGCTTTCTTT.